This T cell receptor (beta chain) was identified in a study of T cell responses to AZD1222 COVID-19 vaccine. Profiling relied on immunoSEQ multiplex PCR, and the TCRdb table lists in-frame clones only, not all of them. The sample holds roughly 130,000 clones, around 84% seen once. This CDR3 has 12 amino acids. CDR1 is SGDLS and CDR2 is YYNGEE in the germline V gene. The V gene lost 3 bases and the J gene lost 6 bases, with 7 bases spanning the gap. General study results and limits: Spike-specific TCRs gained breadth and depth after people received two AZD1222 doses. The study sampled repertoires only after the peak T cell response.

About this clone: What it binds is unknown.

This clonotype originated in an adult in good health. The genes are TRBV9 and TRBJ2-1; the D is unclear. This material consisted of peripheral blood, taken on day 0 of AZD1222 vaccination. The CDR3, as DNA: TGTGCCAGCAGCGCCTTAGCCAATGAGCAGTTCTTC. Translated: CASSALANEQFF.